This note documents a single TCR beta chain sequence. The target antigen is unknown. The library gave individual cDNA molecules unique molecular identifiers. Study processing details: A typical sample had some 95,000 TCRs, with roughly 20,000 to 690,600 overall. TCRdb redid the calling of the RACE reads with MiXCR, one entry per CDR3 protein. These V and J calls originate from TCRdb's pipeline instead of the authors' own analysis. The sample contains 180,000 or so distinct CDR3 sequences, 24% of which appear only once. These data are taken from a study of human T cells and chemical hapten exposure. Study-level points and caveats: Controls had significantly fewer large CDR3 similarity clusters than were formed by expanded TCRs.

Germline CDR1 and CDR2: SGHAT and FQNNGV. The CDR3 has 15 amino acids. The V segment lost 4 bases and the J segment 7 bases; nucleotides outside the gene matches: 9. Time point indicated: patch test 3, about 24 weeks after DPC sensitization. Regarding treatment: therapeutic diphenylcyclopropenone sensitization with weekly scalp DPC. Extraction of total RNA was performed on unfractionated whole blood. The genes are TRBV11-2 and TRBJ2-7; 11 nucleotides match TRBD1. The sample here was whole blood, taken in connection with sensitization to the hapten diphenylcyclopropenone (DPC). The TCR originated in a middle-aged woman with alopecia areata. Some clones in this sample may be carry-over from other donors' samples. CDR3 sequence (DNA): TGTGCCAGCAGCTCCGGACAGGGGGCGTCTGGGGAGCAGTACTTC. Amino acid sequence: CASSSGQGASGEQYF.